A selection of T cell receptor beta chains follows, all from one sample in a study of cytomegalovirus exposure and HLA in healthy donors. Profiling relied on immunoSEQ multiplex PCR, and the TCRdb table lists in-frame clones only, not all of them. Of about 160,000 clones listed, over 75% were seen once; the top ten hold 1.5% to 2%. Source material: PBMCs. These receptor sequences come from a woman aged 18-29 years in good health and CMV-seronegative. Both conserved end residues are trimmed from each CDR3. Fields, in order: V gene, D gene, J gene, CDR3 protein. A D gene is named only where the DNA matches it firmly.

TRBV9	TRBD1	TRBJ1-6	ASSEAGTGYDSPLH
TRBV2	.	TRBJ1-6	ASRTTQVAGPLH
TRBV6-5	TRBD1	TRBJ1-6	ASSSQGQGSSPLH
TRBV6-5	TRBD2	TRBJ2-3	ASSYQTSGGAATQY
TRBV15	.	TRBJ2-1	ATSRDPGSEQF
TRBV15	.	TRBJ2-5	ATSRYRAQETQY
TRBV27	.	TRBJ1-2	ASSSGGIYGYT
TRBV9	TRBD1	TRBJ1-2	ASSVTQGAPHSGYT
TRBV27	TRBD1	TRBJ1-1	ASSLTGGTEAF
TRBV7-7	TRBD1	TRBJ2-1	ASSTGTGPYNEQF